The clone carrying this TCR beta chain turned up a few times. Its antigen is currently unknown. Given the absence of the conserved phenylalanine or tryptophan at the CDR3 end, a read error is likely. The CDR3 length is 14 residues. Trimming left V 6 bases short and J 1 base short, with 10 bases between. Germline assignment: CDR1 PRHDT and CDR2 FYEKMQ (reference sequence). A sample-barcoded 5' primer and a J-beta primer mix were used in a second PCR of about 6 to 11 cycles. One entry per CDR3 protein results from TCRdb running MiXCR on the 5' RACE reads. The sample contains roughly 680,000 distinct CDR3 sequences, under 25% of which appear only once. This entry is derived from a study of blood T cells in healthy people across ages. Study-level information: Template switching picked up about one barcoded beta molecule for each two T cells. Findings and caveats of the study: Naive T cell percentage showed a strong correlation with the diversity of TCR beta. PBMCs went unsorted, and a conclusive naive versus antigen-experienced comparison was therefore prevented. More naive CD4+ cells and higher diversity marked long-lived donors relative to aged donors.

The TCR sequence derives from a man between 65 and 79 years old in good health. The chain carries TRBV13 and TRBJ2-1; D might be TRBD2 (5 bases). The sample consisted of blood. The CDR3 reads CASRQGGSYNEQFS. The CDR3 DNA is TGTGCCAGCAGACAAGGAGGTTCCTACAATGAGCAGTTCTCC.